The rows below give T cell receptor beta chains drawn from one sample of a study of vaccination and CD4 T cells after COVID-19. These TCRs are of unknown antigen specificity. From the PCR reads, TCRdb called clonotypes with MiXCR, one entry per CDR3 protein. Of fewer than 20,000 distinct CDR3 sequences in the sample, 40% to 50% were seen once. The source was CD4+ T cells from blood, cultured in vitro, collected about 7 months after SARS-CoV-2 vaccination. These receptors came from a human donor who had recovered from COVID-19. Each CDR3 is given with its conserved first and last residue. The D gene is left open where the match is weak. Only part of the rows carry a size: once, few, many, or a class if the clone is expanded.

.	.	TRBJ1-2	TRBV20-1	TGCAGTGCTATGCAGGGAGGAGGTGGCTACACCTTC	CSAMQGGGGYTF
TRBD1	few	TRBJ2-3	TRBV10-3	TGTGCCATCAGGGATCCGGGACAGGACACAGATACGCAGTATTTT	CAIRDPGQDTDTQYF
TRBD1	few	TRBJ1-2	TRBV20-1	TGCAGTGCTAGAAGATGGGACAGGGAATATGGCTACACCTTC	CSARRWDREYGYTF
TRBD1	few	TRBJ2-7	TRBV7-4	TGTGCCAGCAGCTCGAACCGGGACAGACTTTACGAGCAGTACTTC	CASSSNRDRLYEQYF
TRBD1	few	TRBJ1-2	TRBV7-9	TGTGCCAGCAGCAACAGGGGGCCCGCCGGTGGCTACACCTTC	CASSNRGPAGGYTF
.	few	TRBJ1-6	TRBV25-1	TGTGCCAGCAGTGACGGAATTCTTAATTCACCCCTCCACTTT	CASSDGILNSPLHF
.	.	TRBJ1-1	TRBV7-2	TGTGCCAGCAGCTTTCAGGGAGGGGACACTGAAGCTTTCTTT	CASSFQGGDTEAFF
.	few	TRBJ1-1	TRBV6-1	TGTGCCAGCAGTGAATTTGGGGGAGGGGACACTGAAGCTTTCTTT	CASSEFGGGDTEAFF
TRBD2	few	TRBJ2-1	TRBV7-2	TGTGCCAGCAGACCTCGACTAGCGGGATTACATGAGCAGTTCTTC	CASRPRLAGLHEQFF
TRBD1	.	TRBJ2-7	TRBV2	TGTGCCAGCCAGACAGGGGTCTCCTACGAGCAGTACTTC	CASQTGVSYEQYF